One T cell receptor beta chain is described in this entry. Its matching antigen is unknown. UMIs were added to TCR cDNA along with a universal primer site when it was made by 5'RACE template switching. TCRdb analysed the 5' RACE reads with MiXCR anew, one entry per CDR3 protein. The sample lists about 220,000 distinct CDR3 sequences, around 6.7% seen once, with 0.8% to 1.2% in the top ten. This sample is drawn from a study of T cells after yellow fever vaccination. Study-wide points: Reappearance after the booster was observed for most primary-vaccination clones (more than 95% CD4, roughly 90% CD8). The secondary response was weaker but peaked faster, day 5 versus 15.

Looked up from germline, CDR1 is MRHNA and CDR2 is SNTAGT. V gave up 8 bases and J gave up 6 bases; unmatched junction bases: 3. This CDR3 has 13 amino acids. This TCR came from a man between 25 and 39 years old who received the YFV17D yellow fever vaccine. Sequenced material: CD4+ T cells sorted from PBMCs, taken on the day of the yellow fever booster vaccination. The chain combines TRBV6-4 with TRBJ2-1; 11 bases fit TRBD1. The CDR3 coding sequence is TGTGCCAGCCCGGACAGGGGGCCCAATGAGCAGTTCTTC. This codes for CASPDRGPNEQFF.